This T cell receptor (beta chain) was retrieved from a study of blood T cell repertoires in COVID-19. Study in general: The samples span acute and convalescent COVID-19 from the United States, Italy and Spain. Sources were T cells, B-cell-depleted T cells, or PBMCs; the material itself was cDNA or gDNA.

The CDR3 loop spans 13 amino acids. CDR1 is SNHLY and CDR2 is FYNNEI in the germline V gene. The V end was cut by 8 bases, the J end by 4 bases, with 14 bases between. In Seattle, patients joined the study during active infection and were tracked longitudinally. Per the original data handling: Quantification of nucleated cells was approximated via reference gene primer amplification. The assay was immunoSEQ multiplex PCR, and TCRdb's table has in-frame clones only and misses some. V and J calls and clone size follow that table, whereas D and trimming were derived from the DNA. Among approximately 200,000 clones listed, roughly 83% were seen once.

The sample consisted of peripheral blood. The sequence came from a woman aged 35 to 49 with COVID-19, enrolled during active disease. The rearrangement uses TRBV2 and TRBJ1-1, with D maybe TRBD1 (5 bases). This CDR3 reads CASEFQGGTEAFF. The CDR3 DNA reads TGTGCCAGCGAGTTTCAGGGTGGCACTGAAGCTTTCTTT. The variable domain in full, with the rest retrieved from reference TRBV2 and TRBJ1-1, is EPEVTQTPSHQVTQMGQEVILRCVPISNHLYFYWYRQILGQKVEFLVSFYNNEISEKSEIFDDQFSVERPDGSNFTLKIRSTKLEDSAMYFCASEFQGGTEAFFGQGTRLTVV.